This is a list of T cell receptor beta chains from one sample in a study of blood T cell repertoires in COVID-19. The assay was immunoSEQ multiplex PCR, and TCRdb's table has in-frame clones only and misses some. The table has approximately 84,000 clones, roughly 88% seen once. The material sequenced was peripheral blood. The receptor set was obtained from a human donor with active COVID-19. The donor label of this sample is uncertain. Each CDR3 is given with its conserved first and last residue. Fields, in order: CDR3 protein, CDR3 DNA, V gene, clone size, J gene, D gene. D genes are given only for firm matches. The size entry is marked missing in some rows and otherwise reads once, few, many or a size class.

CASSSGQTNYGYTF TGTGCCAGCAGTTCGGGACAGACCAACTATGGCTACACCTTC TRBV2 - TRBJ1-2 TRBD1
CASSPSTDTQYF TGTGCCAGCAGCCCGAGCACAGATACGCAGTATTTT TRBV9 - TRBJ2-3 -
CASSPGQAGEGYGYTF TGTGCCAGCTCACCGGGCCAGGCAGGGGAAGGCTATGGCTACACCTTC TRBV18 - TRBJ1-2 -
CASGTWRGPTDTQYF TGTGCCAGCGGGACTTGGCGGGGGCCCACAGATACGCAGTATTTT TRBV7-9 - TRBJ2-3 -
CASSVIPGLAGYNEQFF TGTGCCAGCAGCGTAATCCCGGGACTAGCGGGCTACAATGAGCAGTTCTTC TRBV9 - TRBJ2-1 TRBD2
CASSSGQGRYEQYF TGTGCCAGCAGCTCAGGACAGGGTAGATACGAGCAGTACTTC TRBV5-4 - TRBJ2-7 TRBD1
CASSQAVSNTEAFF TGTGCCAGCAGCCAGGCAGTATCGAACACTGAAGCTTTCTTT TRBV7-3 - TRBJ1-1 -
CASSLESTEAFF TGTGCCAGCAGCCTAGAAAGCACTGAAGCTTTCTTT TRBV6-6 - TRBJ1-1 -
CASSWDSKNIQYF TGTGCCAGCAGCTGGGACTCCAAAAACATTCAGTACTTC TRBV7-8 - TRBJ2-4 -
CASGGGYGYTF TGTGCCAGCGGGGGGGGCTATGGCTACACCTTC TRBV11-2 - TRBJ1-2 -
CASSPPRSGTGELFF TGCGCCAGCAGCCCCCCTAGGTCAGGGACCGGGGAGCTGTTTTTT TRBV5-1 - TRBJ2-2 -
CASSPSGQVNNEQFF TGTGCCAGCAGCCCCTCGGGACAGGTAAACAATGAGCAGTTCTTC TRBV5-4 once TRBJ2-1 TRBD1
CASSLLAAGTDTQYF TGTGCCAGCAGCTTACTAGCAGCCGGCACAGATACGCAGTATTTT TRBV7-2 - TRBJ2-3 -
CASSHRISPSTDTQYF TGTGCCAGCAGCCACAGAATTTCTCCTAGCACAGATACGCAGTATTTT TRBV14 - TRBJ2-3 -
CASSLRSSPLHF TGTGCCAGCAGTTTACGAAGCTCACCCCTCCACTTT TRBV27 few TRBJ1-6 -
CASSLGSLQGSYGYTF TGTGCCAGCAGCTTGGGTTCTTTGCAGGGTAGCTATGGCTACACCTTC TRBV5-4 - TRBJ1-2 -
CASSPYTLEAFF TGTGCCAGCAGTCCGTACACCCTTGAAGCTTTCTTT TRBV28 - TRBJ1-1 -
CASGRTSGILVQYF TGTGCCAGCGGCCGGACTAGCGGTATTTTGGTGCAGTACTTC TRBV6-5 once TRBJ2-7 TRBD2
CASSKGAGSMNTEAFF TGTGCCAGTAGCAAGGGGGCAGGGAGCATGAACACTGAAGCTTTCTTT TRBV19 - TRBJ1-1 TRBD1
CATSRTGAYEQYF TGTGCTACTTCAAGGACAGGCGCCTACGAGCAGTACTTC TRBV12-5 - TRBJ2-7 TRBD1
CASSPRGRQAYEQYF TGTGCCAGCTCACCACGTGGCAGACAGGCCTACGAGCAGTACTTC TRBV18 - TRBJ2-7 -
CASRPQRTGSNYGYTF TGTGCCAGCAGACCACAACGGACAGGGTCTAACTATGGCTACACCTTC TRBV7-3 - TRBJ1-2 TRBD1
CASSLRLVTYEQYF TGTGCCAGCAGCCTTCGACTAGTTACCTACGAGCAGTACTTC TRBV3-1/TRBV3-2 - TRBJ2-7 -
CASSRTSGGDTQYF TGTGCCAGCAGCAGGACTAGCGGGGGAGATACGCAGTATTTT TRBV9 - TRBJ2-3 TRBD2
CASIPGLAGYETQYF TGCGCCAGCATCCCTGGACTAGCGGGGTATGAGACCCAGTACTTC TRBV5-1 - TRBJ2-5 TRBD2
CASGRDRGRRTEAFF TGTGCCAGCGGCCGGGACAGGGGGCGCCGGACTGAAGCTTTCTTT TRBV3-1/TRBV3-2 - TRBJ1-1 TRBD1
CASSFSVGELFF TGCGCCAGCAGCTTCTCCGTCGGGGAGCTGTTTTTT TRBV5-1 - TRBJ2-2 -
CASSRTGTGEREQFF TGTGCCAGCAGCAGAACCGGGACAGGGGAACGGGAGCAGTTCTTC TRBV6-4 once TRBJ2-1 TRBD1
CASRQGPGTGELFF TGTGCCAGCAGACAGGGGCCGGGCACCGGGGAGCTGTTTTTT TRBV6-6 - TRBJ2-2 TRBD1
CASRAGTGNSWHGYTF TGTGCCAGCAGGGCCGGGACAGGGAACTCGTGGCATGGCTACACCTTC TRBV5-5 - TRBJ1-2 TRBD1
CASSLVGPNTEAFF TGTGCCAGCAGCTTGGTTGGCCCTAACACTGAAGCTTTCTTT TRBV5-6 few TRBJ1-1 -
CASSRRVGGNQPQHF TGTGCCAGTAGTAGACGGGTAGGGGGCAATCAGCCCCAGCATTTT TRBV19 - TRBJ1-5 -
CATRLGGGDTGELFF TGTGCCACCAGACTGGGGGGGGGTGACACCGGGGAGCTGTTTTTT TRBV15 - TRBJ2-2 TRBD2
CASSTPSGASEEPQYF TGCGCCAGCAGCACACCTTCAGGGGCCTCAGAAGAGCCACAGTACTTC TRBV5-1 - TRBJ2-7 -
CASSPRTGGSEQYF TGTGCCAGCAGCCCTCGGACAGGGGGGAGTGAGCAGTACTTC TRBV9 few TRBJ2-7 TRBD1